The 17 T cell receptor beta chains reported below all come from one sample, sequenced in a study of PD-1 blockade in classical Hodgkin lymphoma. Time point described: cycle 4 day 1 (C4D1), after around six weeks of nivolumab. Relapse after autologous stem cell transplantation occurred in every patient, and brentuximab vedotin exposure varied. Clones were read by immunoSEQ multiplex PCR, and TCRdb kept only the in-frame ones, dropping some. The data show some 86,000 clones, with approximately 90% seen just once and under 3.5% held by the top ten. This specimen consisted of peripheral blood mononuclear cells (PBMCs), obtained before the fourth cycle of nivolumab. These receptors were collected from a human donor with classical Hodgkin lymphoma.

This sequence joins TRBV5-5 and TRBJ2-7, with 8 bases lining up with TRBD1. Germline V gives CDR1 SGHKS, CDR2 YYEKEE (reference sequence). The CDR3 has 14 amino acids. V lost 0 bases to trimming and J lost 1 base; unmatched junction nucleotides: 0. The CDR3 sequence is CASSLGQGSYEQYF. The DNA for the CDR3 is TGTGCCAGCAGCTTGGGACAGGGGTCCTACGAGCAGTACTTC. The full variable domain, in which reference TRBV5-5 and TRBJ2-7 provide the parts outside the CDR3, is DAGVTQSPTHLIKTRGQQVTLRCSPISGHKSVSWYQQVLGQGPQFIFQYYEKEERGRGNFPDRFSARQFPNYSSELNVNALLLGDSALYLCASSLGQGSYEQYFGPGTRLTVT.

The chain links TRBV6-5 to TRBJ2-1; 8 nucleotides match TRBD1. Germline trimming cut 2 bases from V and 5 bases from J; bases unmatched to any gene: 5. This CDR3 region has 15 residues. Germline CDR1 and CDR2: MNHEY and SVGAGI. The CDR3 coding sequence is TGTGCCAGCAGTTACCAGGGGGCGCCTGACAATGAGCAGTTCTTC. Its protein product is CASSYQGAPDNEQFF.

This rearrangement joins TRBV9 to TRBJ2-3; the D gene could be TRBD1 or TRBD2 (5 bases each). CDR3 length equals 14 residues. Trimming cost V 2 bases and J 8 bases, with 15 bases left between them. Germline V lookup: CDR1 SGDLS, CDR2 YYNGEE. The CDR3 sequence: CASSVGTVQGTQYF. The CDR3 region has the DNA TGTGCCAGCAGCGTGGGGACGGTTCAGGGTACGCAGTATTTT.

This chain uses TRBV2 with TRBJ1-2; unclear D gene. Trimming removed 3 bases at V and 5 bases at J, with 19 bases between. CDR3 length equals 16 residues. The germline V gene has CDR1 SNHLY and CDR2 FYNNEI. The CDR3: CASSETGPPLEYGYTF. DNA of the CDR3: TGTGCCAGCAGTGAGACCGGGCCCCCGTTAGAGTATGGCTACACCTTC.

The rearrangement links TRBV7-9 to TRBJ1-1; 9 bases match TRBD1. The CDR3 sequence is 14 residues long. CDR1 is SEHNR and CDR2 is FQNEAQ in the germline V gene (reference sequence). Trimming took 5 bases from V and 5 from J; bases not matched to a gene: 6. CDR3 in amino acids: CASSQTGGGTEAFF. The CDR3 DNA reads TGTGCCAGCAGCCAGACAGGGGGTGGGACTGAAGCTTTCTTT.

The rearrangement joins TRBV19 to TRBJ1-5; D not resolved. Per germline, CDR1 LNHDA and CDR2 SQIVND (reference sequence). Deletions cut 4 bases from V and 5 bases from J, with 9 bases between. The CDR3 totals 13 residues. The CDR3 is CASSTFGDQPQHF. In DNA form, the CDR3 reads TGTGCCAGTAGTACATTCGGAGATCAGCCCCAGCATTTT.

V and J are TRBV6-5 and TRBJ1-6; the D is unclear. CDR3 length: 16 residues. The V gene's germline CDR1 is MNHEY and CDR2 SVGAGI. V lost 3 bases and J lost 9, with 18 bases in between. In DNA form, the CDR3 reads TGTGCCAGCAGTTATACGCGTGGGGAAATTGGTTCACCCCTCCACTTT. This gives the protein CASSYTRGEIGSPLHF.

V gene TRBV7-9 combines with J gene TRBJ1-3, with TRBD1 matching over 8 bases. The CDR3 loop spans 16 amino acids. V dropped 4 bases and J dropped 4; count of bases not matched to a gene: 9. Per germline, CDR1 SEHNR and CDR2 FQNEAQ (reference sequence). The CDR3 bases are TGTGCCAGCAGCTCGTTAGACAGGGGAGGAGGAAACACCATATATTTT. Amino acids: CASSSLDRGGGNTIYF.

The gene calls are TRBV28 and TRBJ2-5; tentatively, D is TRBD2 (6 bases). The V end lost 3 bases, the J end lost 5 bases, and 34 bases lay between the germline ends. CDR3 length equals 21 residues. From germline, CDR1 is MDHEN and CDR2 SYDVKM. The CDR3 nucleotides are TGTGCCAGCAGTTTCCCCGGGACTCCCGGGGCCCGCGAGAGTGTTCGGGAGACCCAGTACTTC. Translating gives CASSFPGTPGARESVRETQYF.

The chain carries TRBV6-5 and TRBJ2-7; weak D call: TRBD2 (5 bases). CDR1 is MNHEY and CDR2 is SVGAGI in the germline V gene. The CDR3 totals 14 residues. V lost 5 bases, J lost 4 bases, and 15 bases lay in between. This CDR3 reads CASSGEMQPYEQYF. The CDR3 nucleotides are TGTGCCAGCAGTGGGGAGATGCAGCCATACGAGCAGTACTTC.

The J gene is TRBJ1-1, the V gene TRBV6-1, with D maybe TRBD1 (6 bases). Germline V CDR1 and CDR2: MNHNS, SASEGT. The CDR3 runs 15 residues. Deletions cut 4 bases from V and 3 bases from J, with 15 bases between. CDR3 in amino acids: CASSGGGLGHTEAFF. The CDR3 nucleotides are TGTGCCAGCAGTGGTGGGGGCCTCGGGCACACTGAAGCTTTCTTT.

The genes are TRBV7-6 and TRBJ2-7; D is uncertain. The CDR3 spans 14 residues. V lost 2 bases, J lost 4 bases, and 12 bases lay in between. Germline lookup yields CDR1 SGHVS and CDR2 FNYEAQ. CDR3: CASSLNLDWYEQYF. The CDR3, as DNA: TGTGCCAGCAGCTTAAATCTCGACTGGTACGAGCAGTACTTC.

The V gene is TRBV19, the J gene TRBJ2-2; D uncertain. From germline, CDR1 is LNHDA and CDR2 SQIVND (reference sequence). The V end lost 5 bases, the J end lost 6 bases, and 7 bases lay between the germline ends. This CDR3 contains 12 residues. CDR3 region: CASSPAAGELFF. In DNA form, the CDR3 reads TGTGCCAGTAGTCCTGCGGCCGGGGAGCTGTTTTTT.

V and J are TRBV18 and TRBJ2-7; D ambiguous. The CDR3 is 15 residues long. Germline assignment: CDR1 KGHSH and CDR2 LQKENI. V shed 6 bases and J shed 0 bases, with 15 bases lying between them. The CDR3 DNA reads TGTGCCAGCTCTCCGTCTATGGAGAGCTCCTACGAGCAGTACTTC. Residues: CASSPSMESSYEQYF.

J is TRBJ1-1 and V is TRBV19; 10 nucleotides line up with TRBD1. With 5 bases clipped from V and 4 bases from J, the junction kept 10 bases outside the gene matches. CDR3 length: 16 residues. The germline V gene encodes CDR1 LNHDA and CDR2 SQIVND (reference sequence). This CDR3 is CASSLGTGVFLTEAFF. For the CDR3, the DNA is TGTGCCAGTAGTCTCGGGACAGGGGTATTTCTCACTGAAGCTTTCTTT. The variable domain in full, with the rest retrieved from reference TRBV19 and TRBJ1-1, is DGGITQSPKYLFRKEGQNVTLSCEQNLNHDAMYWYRQDPGQGLRLIYYSQIVNDFQKGDIAEGYSVSREKKESFPLTVTSAQKNPTAFYLCASSLGTGVFLTEAFFGQGTRLTVV.

The DNA for the CDR3 is TGTGCCAGCAGAAGGACAGCTCTAAAAGGCAACGAGCAGTACTTC. Translating it yields CASRRTALKGNEQYF. V is TRBV2 and J is TRBJ2-7; tentative D call: TRBD1 (6 bases). V was clipped by 6 bases and J by 5 bases, with 20 bases between them. Germline V lookup: CDR1 SNHLY, CDR2 FYNNEI. The CDR3 runs 15 residues. Complete variable domain (other parts from reference TRBV2 and TRBJ2-7): EPEVTQTPSHQVTQMGQEVILRCVPISNHLYFYWYRQILGQKVEFLVSFYNNEISEKSEIFDDQFSVERPDGSNFTLKIRSTKLEDSAMYFCASRRTALKGNEQYFGPGTRLTVT.

The chain combines TRBV19 with TRBJ1-5; maybe TRBD1 (5 bases). V lost 6 bases and J lost 0, with 12 bases in between. The length of the CDR3 is 15 residues. CDR1 is LNHDA, CDR2 SQIVND, per germline (reference sequence). In DNA, the CDR3 is TGTGCCAGTAGCCAGACAGCCAATAGCAATCAGCCCCAGCATTTT. This gives the protein CASSQTANSNQPQHF.